This T cell receptor (beta chain) emerged from a study of human versus mouse CDR3 diversity and MHC coevolution. Turning to this clone: Its antigen is as yet unknown.

General study findings and limits: Human CDR3s averaged more deletions and insertions than mouse CDR3s. Human T cells were selected on about six MHC II alleles. The lowest clonal inequality scores came from two of three human donors.

Clones were sequenced by immunoSEQ multiplex PCR, and TCRdb holds only the in-frame ones, with some missing. The table records tens of thousands of clones, over 90% of them present only once. The germline V gene encodes CDR1 LGHNT and CDR2 FRNRAP. The CDR3 consists of 17 residues. Germline trimming cut 5 bases from V and 3 bases from J; bases unmatched to any gene: 13. This clonotype was obtained from a person aged 60 to 70 in good health. The chain combines TRBV12-5 with TRBJ2-5, with 9 bases matching TRBD2. The sequenced sample consisted of naive CD4+ T cells from blood. Sample subset: CD45RO-negative CD62L-positive naive CD4 T cells. The CDR3 reads CASGHGGMGGREETQYF. In DNA, the CDR3 is TGTGCTAGTGGTCACGGAGGGATGGGCGGGAGGGAAGAGACCCAGTACTTC.